One and the same sample provided the 29 T cell receptor beta chains below, sequenced in a study of T-cell reconstitution after alpha-beta-depleted transplantation in children. The TCRbeta library incorporated unique molecular identifiers. MiXCR, run by TCRdb on the PCR reads, gives a single entry per CDR3 protein. The sample consists of 240,000 or so distinct CDR3 sequences, roughly 8.2% of them appearing once. Here the sequenced sample was PBMCs, mostly from graft donor cells, taken 180 days after TCRalphabeta/CD19-depleted stem cell transplant. The receptors come from a male patient between 5 and 17 years old who had a stem cell transplant for acute lymphoblastic leukemia, so the T cells may come from the graft donor.

The table lists this clonotype with a few counts. The CDR3 sequence: CASSLGQGFDEQFF. The CDR3 coding sequence is TGTGCCAGCAGCTTAGGGCAGGGGTTCGATGAGCAGTTCTTC. V is TRBV11-3 and J is TRBJ2-1; a possible D gene is TRBD1 (6 bases). This CDR3 comprises 14 residues. Germline CDR1 reads SGHNT; CDR2 reads YENEEA. V shed 1 base and J shed 8 bases, with 12 bases lying between them.

This clonotype occurred many times. The gene calls are TRBV12-3 or TRBV12-4 and TRBJ1-6; D is unclear. With 2 bases removed from V and 9 bases from J, the gap between germline ends came to 14 bases. The CDR3 extends over 15 amino acids. Here the CDR3 DNA reads TGTGCCAGCAGTTTAAGGCCCGGGAGGGTTTCACCCCTCCACTTT. It is translated as CASSLRPGRVSPLHF.

This clonotype has at least ten counts. V gene TRBV5-1 combines with J gene TRBJ1-1; TRBD1 might be the D (5 bases). CDR1 SGHRS and CDR2 YFSETQ come from the germline V gene. The CDR3 has 15 amino acids. Trimming left V 0 bases short and J 5 bases short, with 14 bases between. CDR3 region: CASSLELGLGTEAFF. The CDR3 DNA is TGCGCCAGCAGCTTGGAGCTGGGGCTAGGGACTGAAGCTTTCTTT.

A single count supports this clonotype. A much more abundant neighbour one base away suggests this may be a read error. The chain uses TRBV29-1 and TRBJ1-1; no reliable D call. The CDR3 loop spans 12 amino acids. The germline V and J ends were trimmed by 6 bases and 1 base, with 9 bases remaining between them. Germline CDR1 SQVTM, CDR2 ANQGSEA. Here the CDR3 reads CSVQTANTEAFF. In DNA form, the CDR3 reads TGCAGCGTCCAAACAGCGAACACTGAAGCTTTCTTT.

This clonotype was seen ten or more times. The genes are TRBV5-1 and TRBJ2-7; 7 nucleotides align to TRBD2. CDR3 length equals 15 residues. The V segment lost 3 bases and the J segment 2 bases; nucleotides outside the gene matches: 8. The V gene's germline CDR1 is SGHRS and CDR2 YFSETQ. CDR3 loop: CASSYLAGDPYEQYF. The CDR3 coding sequence is TGCGCCAGCAGCTACCTGGCGGGGGACCCCTACGAGCAGTACTTC.

This clonotype was seen ten or more times. The rearrangement links TRBV29-1 to TRBJ2-2; D possibly corresponds to TRBD2 (5 bases). The CDR3 is 15 residues long. Trimming took 2 bases from V and 2 from J, leaving 12 bases between them. CDR1 and CDR2 from the germline V gene are SQVTM and ANQGSEA. The CDR3: CSVERRGSNTGELFF. The CDR3 DNA sequence: TGCAGCGTTGAAAGGAGAGGGTCCAACACCGGGGAGCTGTTTTTT.

This clonotype was seen ten or more times. The chain couples TRBV20-1 to TRBJ2-3; D remains ambiguous. The CDR3 has 13 amino acids. With 3 bases removed from V and 1 base from J, the gap between germline ends came to 8 bases. Germline assignment: CDR1 DFQATT and CDR2 SNEGSKA (reference sequence). CDR3: CSARKAGTDTQYF. The DNA for the CDR3 is TGCAGTGCTAGGAAGGCAGGCACAGATACGCAGTATTTT.

Ten or more counts support this clonotype. The V and J genes are TRBV6-5 and TRBJ2-6; D remains ambiguous. Trimming shortened V by 2 bases and J by 0 bases, and 8 bases separated the two germline ends. CDR1 is MNHEY, CDR2 SVGAGI, per germline. The CDR3 has 16 residues. The CDR3 DNA follows: TGTGCCAGCAGTTACCGGAGTGACTCTGGGGCCAACGTCCTGACTTTC. It specifies CASSYRSDSGANVLTF.

This clonotype was detected many times. The chain carries TRBV27 and TRBJ2-1; 9 bases are a match to TRBD1. Germline CDR1 and CDR2: MNHEY and SMNVEV (reference sequence). Trimming at V came to 1 base and at J to 8 bases, leaving 9 bases not matched to a gene. This CDR3 has 16 residues. The CDR3 bases are TGTGCCAGCAGTTTATTACCACAGGGGGCAGGGGATGAGCAGTTCTTC. It is translated as CASSLLPQGAGDEQFF.

In this sample, this clonotype turned up many times. The gene calls are TRBV11-3 and TRBJ2-7; a possible D gene is TRBD2 (5 bases). Deletions cut 5 bases from V and 2 bases from J, with 13 bases between. CDR1 SGHNT and CDR2 YENEEA come from the germline V gene. The CDR3 totals 14 residues. The CDR3 here is CASSGLGSPYEQYF. The CDR3 DNA reads TGTGCCAGCAGCGGTTTGGGGAGCCCCTACGAGCAGTACTTC.

In this sample, this clonotype turned up many times. The gene calls are TRBV9 and TRBJ2-3; D tentatively reads TRBD1 or TRBD2 (6 bases each). The CDR3 is made up of 15 amino acids. CDR1 is SGDLS, CDR2 YYNGEE, per germline. V was shortened by 4 bases and J by 8 bases, with 20 bases between the two germline ends. The CDR3 DNA is TGTGCCAGCAGCCCACGGGGCGGGACACAGACTACGCAGTATTTT. It is translated as CASSPRGGTQTTQYF.

Many counts were recorded for this clonotype. The gene calls are TRBV20-1 and TRBJ1-4; D is unresolved. V gave up 1 base and J gave up 2 bases, with 2 bases separating them. Germline values: CDR1 DFQATT, CDR2 SNEGSKA (reference sequence). The CDR3 covers 12 residues. CDR3 protein: CSARGTNEKLFF. The CDR3 DNA reads as TGCAGTGCTAGAGGGACTAATGAAAAACTGTTTTTT.

V gene TRBV21-1 combines with J gene TRBJ1-5; the tabulated D call, TRBD1, remains unverified against the DNA. TRBV21-1 is labeled a pseudogene. The CDR3 is 18 residues long. The DNA of the CDR3 is TGTGCCAGCAGCAAACCCTGCGTAGACAGGGTGAAGCATCAGCCCCAGCATTTT. Encoded protein: CASSKPCVDRVKHQPQHF.

This clonotype has at least ten counts. The V and J genes are TRBV7-9 and TRBJ2-1, with TRBD1 matching 9 bases. The CDR3 length is 14 residues. V shed 4 bases and J 7 bases; nucleotides not matched to a gene: 5. Germline assignment: CDR1 SEHNR and CDR2 FQNEAQ (reference sequence). CDR3 nucleotides: TGTGCCAGCAGCTCCCGGGACAGGGAAAATGAGCAGTTCTTC. It is translated as CASSSRDRENEQFF. Full variable domain (missing parts from reference TRBV7-9 and TRBJ2-1): DTGVSQNPRHKITKRGQNVTFRCDPISEHNRLYWYRQTLGQGPEFLTYFQNEAQLEKSRLLSDRFSAERPKGSFSTLEIQRTEQGDSAMYLCASSSRDRENEQFFGPGTRLTVL.

This clonotype showed up just a few times. The gene calls are TRBV28 and TRBJ1-2; D is ambiguous. CDR1 MDHEN and CDR2 SYDVKM come from the germline V gene. V was shortened by 5 bases and J by 1 base, with 8 bases between the two germline ends. The CDR3 runs to 13 residues. The CDR3 DNA sequence: TGTGCCAGCAGTGGGGTACTTAACTATGGCTACACCTTC. Translation gives CASSGVLNYGYTF.

As concerns this clonotype: This may be a read error, as it is one base from a much larger clone. In DNA form, the CDR3 reads TGTGCCAGCAGTTTAGCCGACAGGGAGCAGTACTTC. Translation: CASSLADREQYF. The V call is TRBV28, the J call TRBJ2-7; D perhaps matches TRBD1 (6 bases). V lost 2 bases and J lost 7, with 9 bases in between. The CDR3 totals 12 residues. Germline V gene data show CDR1 as MDHEN and CDR2 as SYDVKM.

The sample holds many counts of this clonotype. The rearrangement joins TRBV12-3 or TRBV12-4 to TRBJ2-3, with TRBD2 identical over 10 bases. The CDR3 has 15 amino acids. The junction had 8 bases not matched to a gene; V was cut back by 7 bases and J by 4 bases. The CDR3 DNA follows: TGTGCCAGCACCCGGACTAGCGGACGTGCAGATACGCAGTATTTT. It translates to CASTRTSGRADTQYF.

This clonotype has at least ten counts. The chain links TRBV28 to TRBJ1-4; 8 bases are shared with TRBD1. The germline V gene encodes CDR1 MDHEN and CDR2 SYDVKM. V trimming: 4 bases; J trimming: 7 bases; junction bases outside the gene matches: 8. The CDR3 totals 15 residues. CDR3 amino acids: CASSSGQGWGEKLFF. The CDR3 bases are TGTGCCAGCAGTTCCGGACAGGGTTGGGGTGAAAAACTGTTTTTT.

In its sample, this clonotype was seen many times. The genes are TRBV6-5 and TRBJ1-5, with D hard to call. Deletions cut 5 bases from V and 3 bases from J, with 20 bases between. The CDR3 spans 17 residues. Germline CDR1 and CDR2: MNHEY and SVGAGI. CDR3 nucleotide sequence: TGTGCCAGCAGTCGTTCGGGGAGAGGGAGGCTCAATCAGCCCCAGCATTTT. It specifies CASSRSGRGRLNQPQHF.

This clonotype was seen many times. The chain's CDR3 is CASRSHRGAEQGTQYF. The DNA of the CDR3 is TGTGCCAGCAGATCACATCGCGGCGCGGAACAGGGTACGCAGTATTTT. The V call is TRBV9, the J call TRBJ2-3, with D perhaps TRBD1 (6 bases). The germline V gene has CDR1 SGDLS and CDR2 YYNGEE. CDR3 size: 16 residues. The ends were cut back, 5 bases at V and 8 bases at J, with 24 bases in the middle. The variable domain in full, completed from reference TRBV9 and TRBJ2-3, reads DSGVTQTPKHLITATGQRVTLRCSPRSGDLSVYWYQQSLDQGLQFLIQYYNGEERAKGNILERFSAQQFPDLHSELNLSSLELGDSALYFCASRSHRGAEQGTQYFGPGTRLTVL.

There are many counts of this clonotype. In nucleotides, the CDR3 is TGTGCCAGCAGTTTAAAGGGGTCTACTTACTACGAGCAGTACTTC. It specifies CASSLKGSTYYEQYF. The genes are TRBV12-3 or TRBV12-4 and TRBJ2-7, with D maybe TRBD1 (5 bases). The V end was cut by 2 bases, the J end by 3 bases, with 14 bases between. This CDR3 has 15 residues.

This clonotype occurred many times. This sequence joins TRBV12-3 or TRBV12-4 and TRBJ2-7, with D hard to call. The CDR3 is made up of 15 amino acids. V lost 6 bases and J 5 bases, leaving 20 bases between the germline ends. CDR3 in amino acids: CASSFLGPAEDEQYF. The CDR3 DNA sequence: TGTGCCAGCAGCTTTCTCGGTCCTGCCGAGGACGAGCAGTACTTC.

This clonotype has ten or more counts. The rearrangement uses TRBV5-1 and TRBJ2-7; 8 positions agree with TRBD1. V shed 7 bases, J shed 2 bases, and the junction held 8 bases outside the gene matches. Per the germline V gene, CDR1 is SGHRS and CDR2 is YFSETQ. The CDR3 is 14 amino acids. CDR3 region: CASRQGPDPYEQYF. The CDR3 coding sequence is TGCGCCAGCCGACAGGGGCCCGATCCCTACGAGCAGTACTTC.

Ten or more counts support this clonotype. J is TRBJ2-1 and V is TRBV7-2; 13 bases match TRBD2. After removal of 5 bases from V and 4 bases from J, the junction contained 8 bases not matched to a gene. The germline V gene has CDR1 SGHTA and CDR2 FQGNSA. The CDR3 sequence is 17 residues long. Here the CDR3 reads CASSPRGTSGTYNEQFF. The CDR3 bases are TGTGCCAGCAGCCCACGAGGGACTAGCGGGACTTACAATGAGCAGTTCTTC.

This clonotype has a count of ten or more. This chain uses TRBV12-3 or TRBV12-4 with TRBJ1-1; 9 positions agree with TRBD1. The J segment lost 6 bases and the V segment lost 3 bases, leaving 5 bases of the junction unmatched. CDR3 size: 14 residues. The CDR3 loop reads CASSFQRTGAEAFF. CDR3 in DNA: TGTGCCAGCAGTTTCCAACGGACAGGGGCTGAAGCTTTCTTT.

This clonotype was recorded many times. The J gene is TRBJ1-2, the V gene TRBV12-3 or TRBV12-4, with D tentatively TRBD1 (6 bases). V lost 5 bases, J lost 5 bases, and 15 bases lay in between. The CDR3 loop spans 14 amino acids. The CDR3 reads CASSIPEGGYGYTF. The CDR3, as DNA: TGTGCCAGCAGTATCCCTGAGGGGGGTTATGGCTACACCTTC.

The sample holds many counts of this clonotype. V and J are TRBV9 and TRBJ2-5; D may be TRBD2 (6 bases). V lost 2 bases and J 2 bases, leaving 13 bases between the germline ends. This CDR3 is 15 amino acids long. Germline lookup yields CDR1 SGDLS and CDR2 YYNGEE. CDR3 amino acids: CASSVNWGVQETQYF. CDR3 coding DNA: TGTGCCAGCAGCGTCAACTGGGGGGTACAAGAGACCCAGTACTTC.

This clonotype was observed many times. The chain uses TRBV10-3 and TRBJ1-1; the D is unclear. Trimming shortened V by 0 bases and J by 1 base, and 9 bases separated the two germline ends. Germline loops: CDR1 ENHRY, CDR2 SYGVKD. The CDR3 consists of 15 residues. The CDR3 is CAISESVFRNTEAFF. The DNA of the CDR3 is TGTGCCATCAGTGAGTCTGTTTTCCGGAACACTGAAGCTTTCTTT.

This clonotype was counted many times. The CDR3 nucleotides are TGTGCCAGCAGCTTAAAGGGGGCGAGGGGGGCAGCTAACACCGGGGAGCTGTTTTTT. Its protein is CASSLKGARGAANTGELFF. This rearrangement joins TRBV11-2 to TRBJ2-2, with D possibly TRBD1 on 7 matching bases. There are 19 residues in the CDR3. In germline, CDR1 is SGHAT, CDR2 FQNNGV. V was pared by 2 bases and J by 2 bases, with 21 bases between.